This T cell receptor (beta chain) is drawn from a study of CD8+ T cells in alopecia areata. About the research overall: Twice a day, 5 to 10 mg of oral tofacitinib was administered to treated patients. Tofacitinib dosing lasted 6 to 18 months, which was then followed by 6 months off drug. Study-wide results and caveats: Scalp and blood retained many expanded lesional clones during tofacitinib. For lesional scalp, especially alopecia totalis/universalis, clonality was higher than in normal scalp.

V gave up 1 base and J gave up 4 bases, with 5 bases separating them. The CDR3 has 11 amino acids. CDR1 is DFQATT, CDR2 SNEGSKA, per germline (reference sequence). For this clone: What it recognizes is unknown.

Documented treatment: oral pan-JAK inhibitor, 5-10 mg twice daily. Extraction of RNA preceded its reverse transcription into cDNA, which served as the sequencing template. Assay: immunoSEQ multiplex PCR; the TCRdb copy retains only in-frame clones and omits some. The sample has some 80,000 clones, about 71% seen once; the top ten hold about a quarter. The TCR was taken from a human donor with alopecia areata. The V call is TRBV20-1, the J call TRBJ2-7, with D unresolved. The specimen was CD8+ T cells sorted from blood, collected at week 24, from a patient treated with tofacitinib. The DNA for the CDR3 is TGCAGTGCTAGAGTAGGGTACGAGCAGTACTTC. It specifies CSARVGYEQYF.